This T cell receptor beta chain was found in a study of PD-L1 blockade in urothelial cancer (dated by TCRdb to 2016 to 2017). With respect to the entire study: Every patient began therapy in about 2014 and was given atezolizumab 1,200 mg intravenously every 3 weeks. In the same patients, whole exome sequencing and RNA sequencing of pretreatment tumors were performed in addition to TCR sequencing. Some ten patients reached durable clinical benefit, while some 19 patients did not. An ECOG performance status of 0 or 1 was recorded for the patients, and 0 to 3 prior chemotherapy regimens had been received by the patients. Somatic, immune and clinical correlates of response to PD-L1 blockade with atezolizumab in urothelial cancer were the focus of an exploratory multi-omic analysis. Durable clinical benefit was defined as progression-free survival longer than 6 months, and TCR features were also tested against progression-free and overall survival. Blood samples gave a median of around 140,000 T cells and 82,636 unique TCRs, with a median clonality of about 0.078. Pretreatment blood TCR-seq was available for 27 to 30 patients, at least one posttreatment blood collection was obtained for some 24 patients, and tumor TCR-seq was available for some 24 patients. About 90% of the 29 patients were males with bladder-origin urothelial cancer, and about 60% of the roughly 30 reported a prior smoking history. Blood samples were analyzed at two time points: 3 weeks after treatment start (second dose) and 6 weeks after treatment start. Pretreatment tumor samples, along with matched peripheral blood collected serially before and after atezolizumab treatment, underwent TCR sequencing.

The label giving this sample's time point can be read as: peripheral blood 6 weeks after treatment start. A total of roughly 31 patients with locally advanced or metastatic urothelial carcinoma, treated at Memorial Sloan Kettering on a trial protocol, made up the cohort. Peripheral blood mononuclear cells were collected pretreatment and during treatment, with between 1 and 8 total time points obtained per patient. The Qiagen DNeasy Blood extraction kit was used to purify genomic DNA from total PBMCs and tumor samples. PBMCs were collected pretreatment and during treatment, and were isolated and stored as previously described. The investigation overall reported the following: Improved progression-free and overall survival was associated with having pretreatment peripheral blood TCR clonality below the median. Because the sample size was small (n of about 27) and many of the analyses were exploratory, the results are meant to be hypothesis-generating. Among patients with durable benefit, tumor-associated TCR clones showed greater expansion in peripheral blood 3 weeks after treatment started (n = 22, p = 0.022).

Synthetic TCR analog templates were spiked into each PCR so that absolute template abundance could be estimated from read counts. The immunoSEQ assay used bias-controlled V and J gene primers to amplify TCRbeta CDR3 regions from genomic DNA. Rearranged TCRbeta segments were sequenced at approximately 20X coverage. Turning to the authors' computational methods: Clustering was used to correct sequencing errors, and CDR3s were annotated against IMGT to assign V, D and J genes. Only productive TCRbeta rearrangements were used in downstream analyses, excluding out-of-frame or stop-codon sequences. To compute clonality, Shannon entropy was normalized by the log of the number of unique productive sequences and then subtracted from one. Fisher's exact test with Benjamini-Hochberg correction, at a threshold of adjusted p below 0.01, was used to find clones that differed between time points or between blood and tumor. Imported from immuneACCESS, the table was reduced by TCRdb to in-frame sequences with V and J called. These copies leave out some clones; in studies compared against another copy, an unresolved V gene accounts for under half, and the cause of the remainder is not known. V and J calls plus clone size are reproduced from that table; the DNA served to infer D and trimming. The sample table holds around 29,000 clones, of which around 84% were seen once. Of the sample, 2.5% to 3.5% is held by the ten largest clones.

Regarding this clone: It lacks a known antigen. The sample holds no much larger clone one base away, and base qualities are not on file.

Between the V and J ends, shortened by 6 bases and 6 bases respectively, the junction contains 17 bases. Reading the germline V gene (reference sequence) gives CDR1 GTSNPN and CDR2 SVGIG. The cysteine opens and the phenylalanine closes a CDR3 of 13 amino acids. Only the CDR3 part of the read is kept: 39 bases, read in frame from the first base. The source was PBMCs, collected around atezolizumab (anti-PD-L1) treatment. This receptor chain uses TRBV30 and TRBJ1-1; perhaps TRBD1 is the D gene, with 6 bases matching. This sequence originates from a man between 65 and 85 years old with urothelial cancer. The DNA sequence is as follows: TGTGCCTGCCCCAGGGATGGGGGCTCTGAAGCTTTCTTT. Translation gives CACPRDGGSEAFF.